The next 4 T cell receptor beta chains were all read from a single sample in a study of T-cell memory formation after mild COVID-19 (dated by TCRdb to the early 2020s). Library prep was done by 5' RACE. TCRdb names Illumina NovaSeq 6000 as the instrument used. TCRdb reprocessed the public reads (quality trimming at Q25 with fastp, clone calling with MiXCR) and kept in-frame beta chains. Rows matching on CDR3 protein sequence are summarized as one entry with the most common DNA and genes. Within this sample are about 110,000 distinct CDR3 sequences, with over 15% of them counted one time only. The ten most abundant clones make up roughly 6% of the sample. The sample consisted of PBMCs or a T cell subset sorted from them (not recorded which). Receptors originate from a man aged 18 to 35 who had mild COVID-19 (a few samples of this study predate the infection). The sample titles of this study are shuffled in the database, so cell type and time point are left out; the donor was told from shared clones.

The chain carries TRBV3-1 and TRBJ2-2; D remains ambiguous. The CDR3 runs 15 residues. Looked up from germline, CDR1 is LGHDT and CDR2 is YNNKEL (reference sequence). With 3 bases removed from V and 4 bases from J, the gap between germline ends came to 12 bases. The CDR3 here is CASSHPGLGTGELFF. The CDR3 bases are TGTGCCAGCAGCCACCCCGGTCTGGGCACCGGGGAGCTGTTTTTT.

This clonotype was observed a handful of times. The chain uses TRBV7-2 and TRBJ2-1; no definite D call. This CDR3 spans 13 amino acids. Germline CDR1 reads SGHTA; CDR2 reads FQGNSA. V lost 7 bases and J 7 bases, leaving 14 bases between the germline ends. This CDR3 is CASTPYVGNEQFF. CDR3 coding DNA: TGTGCCAGCACCCCGTACGTCGGAAATGAGCAGTTCTTC.

This clonotype was found once. V gene TRBV24-1 combines with J gene TRBJ2-1; D is ambiguous. V lost 3 bases to trimming and J lost 6 bases, with 11 bases between them. Germline assignment: CDR1 KGHDR and CDR2 SFDVKD. The CDR3 extends over 14 amino acids. The CDR3 region is CATSDIGVPNEQFF. The CDR3 DNA is TGTGCCACCAGTGATATTGGTGTCCCCAATGAGCAGTTCTTC.

This clonotype was counted only a few times. The rearrangement joins TRBV7-2 to TRBJ2-7; a possible D gene is TRBD2 (6 bases). Looked up from germline, CDR1 is SGHTA and CDR2 is FQGNSA. Trimming took off 1 base at V and 3 bases at J, with 10 bases between the two ends. The CDR3 is made up of 14 amino acids. CDR3 sequence reads: CASSLGAGGYEQYV. The CDR3 coding sequence is TGTGCCAGCAGCTTAGGAGCGGGCGGCTACGAGCAGTACGTC.